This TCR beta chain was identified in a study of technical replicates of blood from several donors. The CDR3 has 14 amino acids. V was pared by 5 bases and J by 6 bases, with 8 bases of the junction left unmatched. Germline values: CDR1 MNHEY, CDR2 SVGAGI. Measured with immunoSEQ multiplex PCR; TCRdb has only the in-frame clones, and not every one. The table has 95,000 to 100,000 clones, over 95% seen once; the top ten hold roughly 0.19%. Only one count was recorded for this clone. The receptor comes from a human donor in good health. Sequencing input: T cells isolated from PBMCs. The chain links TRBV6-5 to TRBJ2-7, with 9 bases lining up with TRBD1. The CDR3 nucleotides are TGTGCCAGCAGTACAGGGGGCCTTTATGGCGAGCAGTACTTC. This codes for CASSTGGLYGEQYF.